One sample yielded the 30 T cell receptor beta chains listed below, sequenced in a study of CXCR4 blockade with PD-1 therapy in pancreatic cancer. Profiled with immunoSEQ multiplex PCR; TCRdb holds only in-frame clones, not every one. The table lists thousands of clones, around 46% of them singletons. Sequencing input: tumor tissue. Every receptor here comes from a human donor with pancreatic ductal adenocarcinoma.

The rearrangement uses TRBV19 and TRBJ2-1; 8 nucleotides agree with TRBD2. J was trimmed by 12 bases and V by 4 bases; bases with no gene match: 5. The length of the CDR3 is 12 residues. Germline CDR1 and CDR2: LNHDA and SQIVND (reference sequence). CDR3 residues: CASSRSGRTQFF. DNA of the CDR3: TGTGCCAGTAGTAGGAGCGGGAGAACGCAGTTCTTC. The full variable domain, in which reference TRBV19 and TRBJ2-1 provide the parts outside the CDR3, is DGGITQSPKYLFRKEGQNVTLSCEQNLNHDAMYWYRQDPGQGLRLIYYSQIVNDFQKGDIAEGYSVSREKKESFPLTVTSAQKNPTAFYLCASSRSGRTQFFGPGTRLTVL.

Only one count was recorded for this clone. This rearrangement joins TRBV28 to TRBJ1-1; possibly TRBD1 for D (5 bases). V shed 0 bases and J shed 4 bases, with 9 bases lying between them. Looked up from germline, CDR1 is MDHEN and CDR2 is SYDVKM. The length of the CDR3 is 14 residues. CDR3 nucleotides: TGTGCCAGCAGTTTATGGGGGGAAGGCACTGAAGCTTTCTTT. This encodes CASSLWGEGTEAFF.

This clone occurred a few times. The gene calls are TRBV6-8 and TRBJ2-1; D not certain. Germline values: CDR1 MNHGY, CDR2 SAAAGT. The CDR3 is 14 amino acids. V dropped 5 bases and J dropped 2 bases, with 10 bases sitting between them. The chain's CDR3 is CASSPTVAYNEQFF. The CDR3 DNA is TGTGCCAGCAGTCCTACGGTGGCCTACAATGAGCAGTTCTTC.

The V and J genes are TRBV25-1 and TRBJ2-3; D remains ambiguous. The CDR3 runs to 14 residues. The V end lost 6 bases, the J end lost 3 bases, and 13 bases lay between the germline ends. CDR1 and CDR2 (germline): MGHDK, SYGVNS. CDR3 nucleotide sequence: TGTGCCAGCAGCATGGGAATTACAACAGATACGCAGTATTTT. This gives the protein CASSMGITTDTQYF.

The CDR3 protein is CAWSGQGFKGYTF. CDR3 DNA: TGTGCCTGGAGTGGACAGGGGTTCAAAGGCTACACCTTC. The rearrangement uses TRBV30 and TRBJ1-2; TRBD1 aligns across 8 bases. There are 13 residues in the CDR3. The ends lost 1 base at V and 8 bases at J; junction bases unmatched: 6. In germline, CDR1 is GTSNPN, CDR2 SVGIG (reference sequence).

V is TRBV28 and J is TRBJ2-7; TRBD2 aligns across 7 bases. The V segment lost 1 base and the J segment 3 bases; nucleotides outside the gene matches: 3. CDR3 length: 14 amino acids. Germline V gene sequence: CDR1 MDHEN, CDR2 SYDVKM. The CDR3 loop reads CASSLSGGGYEQYF. The CDR3, as DNA: TGTGCCAGCAGTTTATCCGGCGGGGGCTACGAGCAGTACTTC. Full variable domain (missing parts from reference TRBV28 and TRBJ2-7): DVKVTQSSRYLVKRTGEKVFLECVQDMDHENMFWYRQDPGLGLRLIYFSYDVKMKEKGDIPEGYSVSREKKERFSLILESASTNQTSMYLCASSLSGGGYEQYFGPGTRLTVT.

V and J are TRBV15 and TRBJ2-3, with TRBD2 matching 10 bases. Germline-derived CDR1 and CDR2 are LNHNV and YYDKDF (reference sequence). V lost 4 bases, J lost 4 bases, and 5 bases stayed unmatched. This CDR3 is 15 amino acids long. CDR3: CATSTGTSVADTQYF. The CDR3, as DNA: TGTGCCACCAGCACCGGGACTAGCGTTGCAGATACGCAGTATTTT.

V gene TRBV19 combines with J gene TRBJ2-3, with no clear D. V lost 2 bases, J lost 1 base, and 7 bases lay in between. CDR3 length: 14 amino acids. Looked up from germline, CDR1 is LNHDA and CDR2 is SQIVND (reference sequence). CDR3 DNA sequence: TGTGCCAGTAGTATACTCAGCGGCACAGATACGCAGTATTTT. Amino acids: CASSILSGTDTQYF.

The chain carries TRBV9 and TRBJ2-3; TRBD2 matches at 9 bases. CDR1 and CDR2 from the germline V gene are SGDLS and YYNGEE. This CDR3 spans 15 amino acids. V lost 2 bases to trimming and J lost 4 bases; unmatched junction nucleotides: 5. The CDR3 protein is CASSVGLALPDTQYF. The CDR3 nucleotides read TGTGCCAGCAGCGTGGGACTAGCTCTTCCAGATACGCAGTATTTT.

This clone was counted a single time. The gene calls are TRBV19 and TRBJ2-5, with 9 bases aligning to TRBD1. The length of the CDR3 is 14 residues. From germline, CDR1 is LNHDA and CDR2 SQIVND (reference sequence). V lost 6 bases and J lost 7; bases outside the gene matches: 9. The CDR3 protein is CASSPEGQGGTQYF. The CDR3 bases are TGTGCCAGTAGCCCAGAGGGACAGGGAGGGACCCAGTACTTC.

By share, this clone counts as medium-sized. The chain is built from TRBV11-3 and TRBJ1-1, with no clear D. This CDR3 is built from 14 residues. Trimming shortened V by 8 bases and J by 4 bases, and 17 bases separated the two germline ends. Germline-derived CDR1 and CDR2 are SGHNT and YENEEA. CDR3: CASRSRFEATEAFF. The DNA for the CDR3 is TGTGCCAGCCGTTCTAGGTTTGAGGCCACTGAAGCTTTCTTT.

There are a few counts of this clone. The chain combines TRBV19 with TRBJ2-7; TRBD2 matches 14 bases. With V trimmed by 5 bases and J by 3 bases, 3 bases remained unmatched. The CDR3 extends over 15 amino acids. The germline V gene encodes CDR1 LNHDA and CDR2 SQIVND (reference sequence). CDR3 amino acids: CASSPGLAGDYEQYF. The CDR3 DNA reads TGTGCCAGTAGTCCGGGACTAGCGGGGGACTACGAGCAGTACTTC. Complete variable domain (other parts from reference TRBV19 and TRBJ2-7): DGGITQSPKYLFRKEGQNVTLSCEQNLNHDAMYWYRQDPGQGLRLIYYSQIVNDFQKGDIAEGYSVSREKKESFPLTVTSAQKNPTAFYLCASSPGLAGDYEQYFGPGTRLTVT.

The chain joins TRBV2 to TRBJ2-7, with D possibly matching TRBD2 (6 bases). This CDR3 has 15 residues. The germline CDR1 and CDR2 sequences are SNHLY and FYNNEI. Trimming shortened V by 3 bases and J by 0 bases, and 12 bases separated the two germline ends. CDR3: CASSDPDYRSYEQYF. DNA of the CDR3: TGTGCCAGCAGTGACCCGGACTACCGCTCCTACGAGCAGTACTTC.

The rearrangement uses TRBV28 and TRBJ2-3; 9 bases map to TRBD1. The CDR3 totals 15 residues. V trimming: 5 bases; J trimming: 5 bases; junction bases outside the gene matches: 8. Germline lookup yields CDR1 MDHEN and CDR2 SYDVKM. CDR3 region: CASSLGTGNLDTQYF. For the CDR3, the DNA is TGTGCCAGCAGTCTAGGGACAGGGAACTTAGATACGCAGTATTTT.

This clone has a handful of counts. The V gene is TRBV19, the J gene TRBJ1-4; 10 bases are a match to TRBD1. CDR1 and CDR2 from the germline V gene are LNHDA and SQIVND (reference sequence). The ends lost 6 bases at V and 8 bases at J; junction bases unmatched: 6. CDR3 length: 14 residues. The CDR3 loop reads CASSPDRGGEKLFF. The CDR3, as DNA: TGTGCCAGTAGCCCGGACAGGGGGGGAGAAAAACTGTTTTTT.

The rearrangement links TRBV28 to TRBJ2-1; D is uncertain. The CDR3 runs 19 residues. V dropped 3 bases and J dropped 3 bases, with 24 bases sitting between them. The germline gives CDR1 MDHEN, CDR2 SYDVKM. CDR3 nucleotides: TGTGCCAGCAGTTTCCTCCCCTCCCGGCCGGGCCAAGTCTACAATGAGCAGTTCTTC. Its translation is CASSFLPSRPGQVYNEQFF.

This rearrangement joins TRBV18 to TRBJ2-1, with D possibly being TRBD2 (6 bases). From germline, CDR1 is KGHSH and CDR2 LQKENI. The CDR3 has 13 amino acids. Trimming removed 6 bases from V and 7 bases from J, with 13 bases in between. CDR3 sequence: CASSPLEGNEQFF. In DNA form, the CDR3 reads TGTGCCAGCTCCCCCTTGGAGGGGAATGAGCAGTTCTTC.

A single count supports this clone. V usage is TRBV19 and J usage is TRBJ2-1; D is possibly TRBD2 (6 bases). Trimming cost V 2 bases and J 4 bases, with 12 bases left between them. This CDR3 has 15 amino acids. Looked up from germline, CDR1 is LNHDA and CDR2 is SQIVND (reference sequence). In nucleotides, the CDR3 is TGTGCCAGTAGTATATTCGGCGGGAATTACAATGAGCAGTTCTTC. Encoded protein: CASSIFGGNYNEQFF.

CDR3 DNA sequence: TGTGCCAGCAGCGTATCGGGGAGAGGCGCAGATACGCAGTATTTT. It yields the protein CASSVSGRGADTQYF. This chain uses TRBV9 with TRBJ2-3; tentatively, D is TRBD2 (5 bases). Trimming took off 1 base at V and 4 bases at J, with 13 bases between the two ends. This CDR3 has 15 residues. CDR1 SGDLS and CDR2 YYNGEE come from the germline V gene.

This clone was counted a few times. V is TRBV19 and J is TRBJ1-4; 7 nucleotides agree with TRBD1. Germline-derived CDR1 and CDR2 are LNHDA and SQIVND (reference sequence). There are 14 residues in the CDR3. Unmatched junction bases numbered 17, after V lost 8 bases and J lost 14 bases. The CDR3 loop is CASDTGAGSKGLFF. The CDR3 nucleotides are TGTGCCAGTGATACAGGGGCAGGTTCAAAAGGGCTGTTTTTT.

Within the sample, this clone is medium-sized. CDR3 in amino acids: CASSLERVSEAFF. The CDR3 nucleotides are TGTGCCAGCAGCCTCGAAAGGGTATCTGAAGCTTTCTTT. The chain combines TRBV28 with TRBJ1-1; no clear D. Trimming pared 6 bases from V and 6 bases from J, leaving 14 bases between. The CDR3 totals 13 residues. The V gene's germline CDR1 is MDHEN and CDR2 SYDVKM.

V gene TRBV11-3 combines with J gene TRBJ2-5; D may be TRBD1 (6 bases). Trimming removed 5 bases from V and 5 bases from J, with 18 bases in between. This CDR3 has 15 amino acids. The germline CDR1 and CDR2 sequences are SGHNT and YENEEA. The CDR3 sequence: CASSLVYGGAETQYF. CDR3 nucleotide sequence: TGTGCCAGCAGCCTCGTATATGGGGGCGCGGAGACCCAGTACTTC.

The gene calls are TRBV6-8 and TRBJ1-3; perhaps TRBD1 as D (5 bases). Germline V CDR1 and CDR2: MNHGY, SAAAGT. There are 15 residues in the CDR3. Trimming removed 5 bases at V and 0 bases at J, with 11 bases between. This CDR3 reads CASSRDSNSGNTIYF. The DNA of the CDR3 is TGTGCCAGCAGTAGGGACTCCAACTCTGGAAACACCATATATTTT.

In this sample, this clone is medium-sized. V and J are TRBV6-8 and TRBJ2-3; D may be TRBD2 (6 bases). This CDR3 spans 12 amino acids. The germline gives CDR1 MNHGY, CDR2 SAAAGT. The V gene lost 6 bases and the J gene lost 5 bases, with 9 bases spanning the gap. CDR3 DNA sequence: TGTGCCAGCAGGTCGGGACTAGATACGCAGTATTTT. This gives the protein CASRSGLDTQYF.

V is TRBV11-3 and J is TRBJ2-7; TRBD1 matches at 7 bases. The germline gives CDR1 SGHNT, CDR2 YENEEA. This CDR3 comprises 14 residues. The ends lost 6 bases at V and 0 bases at J; junction bases unmatched: 5. CDR3 sequence (DNA): TGTGCCAGCAGGATGACAGGGTCCTCCTACGAGCAGTACTTC. It translates to CASRMTGSSYEQYF.

V and J are TRBV10-2 and TRBJ2-7; no clear D gene. The CDR3 has 12 amino acids. Germline V gives CDR1 WSHSY, CDR2 SAAADI. Trimming took 4 bases from V and 2 from J, leaving 6 bases between them. In DNA form, the CDR3 reads TGCGCCAGCAGTGGACTTACCTACGAGCAGTACTTC. Translating it yields CASSGLTYEQYF.

The chain combines TRBV28 with TRBJ2-5; 7 nucleotides match TRBD2. Germline-derived CDR1 and CDR2 are MDHEN and SYDVKM. V was pared by 6 bases and J by 4 bases, with 11 bases of the junction left unmatched. The CDR3 has 15 residues. CDR3 protein: CASSQLAARGETQYF. The CDR3 DNA sequence: TGTGCCAGCAGCCAGCTAGCGGCGAGGGGAGAGACCCAGTACTTC. Variable domain in full (rest from reference TRBV28 and TRBJ2-5): DVKVTQSSRYLVKRTGEKVFLECVQDMDHENMFWYRQDPGLGLRLIYFSYDVKMKEKGDIPEGYSVSREKKERFSLILESASTNQTSMYLCASSQLAARGETQYFGPGTRLLVL.

This clone is classed as medium-sized. The genes are TRBV5-1 and TRBJ2-1, with TRBD1 matching over 7 bases. Germline values: CDR1 SGHRS, CDR2 YFSETQ. The trim removed 2 bases at V and 2 bases at J, leaving 7 bases unmatched. The CDR3 totals 16 residues. The CDR3, as DNA: TGCGCCAGCAGCTTTCTCCAGGGGGATGCCTACAATGAGCAGTTCTTC. It codes for CASSFLQGDAYNEQFF. The full variable domain, in which reference TRBV5-1 and TRBJ2-1 provide the parts outside the CDR3, is KAGVTQTPRYLIKTRGQQVTLSCSPISGHRSVSWYQQTPGQGLQFLFEYFSETQRNKGNFPGRFSGRQFSNSRSEMNVSTLELGDSALYLCASSFLQGDAYNEQFFGPGTRLTVL.

CDR3 in amino acids: CASSIAGGLSEQFF. The DNA of the CDR3 is TGTGCCAGTAGTATAGCGGGAGGGTTGAGTGAGCAGTTCTTC. The chain joins TRBV19 to TRBJ2-1; 8 nucleotides agree with TRBD2. The CDR3 runs to 14 residues. Per the germline V gene, CDR1 is LNHDA and CDR2 is SQIVND (reference sequence). V shed 1 base, J shed 9 bases, and the junction held 5 bases outside the gene matches.

This clone showed up just once. The chain couples TRBV29-1 to TRBJ2-7, with unresolved D. The CDR3 loop spans 12 amino acids. The V and J ends lost 0 bases and 4 bases respectively, with 7 bases between them. Germline V gene lookup returns CDR1 SQVTM and CDR2 ANQGSEA. CDR3 amino acids: CSVEDRRYEQYF. The CDR3 DNA sequence: TGCAGCGTTGAAGATCGCAGGTACGAGCAGTACTTC.